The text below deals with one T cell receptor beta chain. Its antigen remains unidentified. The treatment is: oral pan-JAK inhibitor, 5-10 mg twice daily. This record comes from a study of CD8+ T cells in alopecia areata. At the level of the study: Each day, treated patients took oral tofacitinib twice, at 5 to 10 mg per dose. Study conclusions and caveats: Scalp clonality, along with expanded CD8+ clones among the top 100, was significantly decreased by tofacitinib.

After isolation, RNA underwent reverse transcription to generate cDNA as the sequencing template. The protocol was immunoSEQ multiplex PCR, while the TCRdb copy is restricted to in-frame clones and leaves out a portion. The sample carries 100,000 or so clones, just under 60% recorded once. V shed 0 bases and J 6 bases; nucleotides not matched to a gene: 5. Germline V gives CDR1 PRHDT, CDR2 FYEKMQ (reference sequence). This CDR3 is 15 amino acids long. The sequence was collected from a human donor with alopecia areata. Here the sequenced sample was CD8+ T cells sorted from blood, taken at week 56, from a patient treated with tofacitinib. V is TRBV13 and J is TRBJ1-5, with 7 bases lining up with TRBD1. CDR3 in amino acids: CASSLGLGGGQPQHF. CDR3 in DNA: TGTGCCAGCAGCTTAGGCTTAGGGGGCGGTCAGCCCCAGCATTTT.